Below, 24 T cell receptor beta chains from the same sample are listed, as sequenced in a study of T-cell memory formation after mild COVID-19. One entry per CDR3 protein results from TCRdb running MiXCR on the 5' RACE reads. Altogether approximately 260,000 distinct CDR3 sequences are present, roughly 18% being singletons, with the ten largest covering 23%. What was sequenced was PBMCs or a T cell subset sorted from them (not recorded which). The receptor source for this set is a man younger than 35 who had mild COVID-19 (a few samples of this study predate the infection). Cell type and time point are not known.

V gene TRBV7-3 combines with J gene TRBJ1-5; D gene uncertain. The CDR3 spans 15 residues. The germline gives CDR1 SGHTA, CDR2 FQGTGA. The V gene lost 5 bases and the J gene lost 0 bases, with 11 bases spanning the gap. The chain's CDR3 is CASSHPRPSNQPQHF. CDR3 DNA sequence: TGTGCCAGCAGCCACCCGAGGCCTAGCAATCAGCCCCAGCATTTT.

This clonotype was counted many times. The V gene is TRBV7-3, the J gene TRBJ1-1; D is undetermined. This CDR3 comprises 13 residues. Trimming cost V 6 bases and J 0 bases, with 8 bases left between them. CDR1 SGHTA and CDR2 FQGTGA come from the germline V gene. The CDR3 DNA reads TGTGCCAGCAGTTTCACAATGAACACTGAAGCTTTCTTT. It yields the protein CASSFTMNTEAFF.

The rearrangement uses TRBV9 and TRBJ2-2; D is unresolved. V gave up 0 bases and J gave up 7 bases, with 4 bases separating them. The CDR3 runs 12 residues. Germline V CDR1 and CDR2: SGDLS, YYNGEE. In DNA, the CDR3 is TGTGCCAGCAGCGTAGGGGTCGGGGAGCTGTTTTTT. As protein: CASSVGVGELFF.

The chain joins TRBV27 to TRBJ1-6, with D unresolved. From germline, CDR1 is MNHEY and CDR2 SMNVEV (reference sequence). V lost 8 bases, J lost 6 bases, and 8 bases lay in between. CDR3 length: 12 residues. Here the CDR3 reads CASRARNSPLHF. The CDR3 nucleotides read TGTGCCAGCCGGGCGCGTAATTCACCCCTCCACTTT.

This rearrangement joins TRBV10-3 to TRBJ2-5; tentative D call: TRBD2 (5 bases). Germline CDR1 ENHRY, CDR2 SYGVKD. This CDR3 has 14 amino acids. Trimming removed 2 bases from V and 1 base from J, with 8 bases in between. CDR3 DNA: TGTGCCATCAGTGAGGCTAGCCGCCAAGAGACCCAGTACTTC. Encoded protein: CAISEASRQETQYF.

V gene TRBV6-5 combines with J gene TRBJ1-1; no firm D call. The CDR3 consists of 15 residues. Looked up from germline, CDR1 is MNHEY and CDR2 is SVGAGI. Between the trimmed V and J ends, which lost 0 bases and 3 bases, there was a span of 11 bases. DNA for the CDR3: TGTGCCAGCAGTTACTCAGTCCTACGGCACACTGAAGCTTTCTTT. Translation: CASSYSVLRHTEAFF.

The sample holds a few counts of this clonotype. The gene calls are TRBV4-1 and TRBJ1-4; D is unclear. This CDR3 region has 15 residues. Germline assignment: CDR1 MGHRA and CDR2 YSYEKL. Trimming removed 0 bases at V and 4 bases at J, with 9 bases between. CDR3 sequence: CASSQDGEFNEKLFF. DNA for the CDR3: TGCGCCAGCAGCCAAGACGGGGAATTTAATGAAAAACTGTTTTTT.

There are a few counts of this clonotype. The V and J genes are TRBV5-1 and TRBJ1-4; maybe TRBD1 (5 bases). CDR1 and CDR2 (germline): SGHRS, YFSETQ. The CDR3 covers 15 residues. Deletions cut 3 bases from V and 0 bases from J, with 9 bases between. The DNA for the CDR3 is TGCGCCAGCAGCTCCGGGGGGGCAACTAATGAAAAACTGTTTTTT. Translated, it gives CASSSGGATNEKLFF.

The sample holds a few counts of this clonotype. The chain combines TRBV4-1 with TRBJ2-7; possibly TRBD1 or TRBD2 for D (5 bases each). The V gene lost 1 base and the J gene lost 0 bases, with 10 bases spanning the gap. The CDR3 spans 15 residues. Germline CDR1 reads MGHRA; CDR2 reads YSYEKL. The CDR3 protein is CASSQVRDLSYEQYF. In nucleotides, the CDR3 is TGCGCCAGCAGCCAAGTCAGGGACCTCTCCTACGAGCAGTACTTC.

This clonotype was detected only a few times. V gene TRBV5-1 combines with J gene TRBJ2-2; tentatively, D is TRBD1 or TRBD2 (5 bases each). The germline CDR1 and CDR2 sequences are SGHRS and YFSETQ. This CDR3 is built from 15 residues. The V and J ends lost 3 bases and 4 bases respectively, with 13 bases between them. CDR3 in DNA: TGCGCCAGCAGCTCCGAGGGGCCCGGCACCGGGGAGCTGTTTTTT. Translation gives CASSSEGPGTGELFF.

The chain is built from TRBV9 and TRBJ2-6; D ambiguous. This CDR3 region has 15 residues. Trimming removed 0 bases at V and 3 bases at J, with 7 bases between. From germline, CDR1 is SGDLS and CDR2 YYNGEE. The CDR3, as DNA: TGTGCCAGCAGCGTAGGCAGCCATGGGGCCAACGTCCTGACTTTC. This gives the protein CASSVGSHGANVLTF.

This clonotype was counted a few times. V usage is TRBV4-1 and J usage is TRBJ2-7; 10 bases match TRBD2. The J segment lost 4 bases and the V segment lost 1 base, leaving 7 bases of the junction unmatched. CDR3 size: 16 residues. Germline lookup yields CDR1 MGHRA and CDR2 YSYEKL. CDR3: CASSQGSGGAAYEQYF. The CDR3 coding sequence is TGCGCCAGCAGCCAAGGAAGCGGGGGGGCGGCGTACGAGCAGTACTTC.

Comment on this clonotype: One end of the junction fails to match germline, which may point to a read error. This CDR3 is CASSQERGRLSF. The CDR3 DNA follows: TGCGCCAGCAGCCAAGAGAGGGGACGGTTAAGCTTC. The chain links TRBV4-3 to TRBJ2-7; possibly TRBD1 or TRBD2 for D (5 bases each). The V gene's germline CDR1 is LGHNA and CDR2 YSLEER. CDR3 length: 12 residues.

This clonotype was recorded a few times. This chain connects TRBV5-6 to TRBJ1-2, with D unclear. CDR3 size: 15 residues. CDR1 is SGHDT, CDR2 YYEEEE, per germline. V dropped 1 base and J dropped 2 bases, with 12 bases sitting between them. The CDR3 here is CASSLTTGTNYGYTF. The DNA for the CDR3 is TGTGCCAGCAGCTTGACTACGGGAACCAACTATGGCTACACCTTC.

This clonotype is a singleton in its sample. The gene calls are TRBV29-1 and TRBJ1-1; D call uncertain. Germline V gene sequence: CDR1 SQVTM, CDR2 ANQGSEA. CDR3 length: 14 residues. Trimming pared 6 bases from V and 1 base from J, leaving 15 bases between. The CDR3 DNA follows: TGCAGCGTCGCGGGTCACACTGGGAACACTGAAGCTTTCTTT. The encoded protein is CSVAGHTGNTEAFF.

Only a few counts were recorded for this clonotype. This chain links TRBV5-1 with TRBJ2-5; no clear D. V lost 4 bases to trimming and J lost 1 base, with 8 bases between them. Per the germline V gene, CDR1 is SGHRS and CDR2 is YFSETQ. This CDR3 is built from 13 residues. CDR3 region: CASSKAVQETQYF. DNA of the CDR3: TGCGCCAGCAGCAAGGCAGTCCAAGAGACCCAGTACTTC.

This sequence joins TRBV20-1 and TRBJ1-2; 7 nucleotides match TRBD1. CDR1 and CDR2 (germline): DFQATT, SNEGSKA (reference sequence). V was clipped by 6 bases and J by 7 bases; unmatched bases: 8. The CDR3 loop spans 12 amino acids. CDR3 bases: TGCAGTGCGATTACAGGGGAGGGTGGCTACACCTTC. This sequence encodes CSAITGEGGYTF.

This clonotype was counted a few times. CDR3 nucleotide sequence: TGCAGTGCTAGGGTCCGGGGACAGGGAGCTAACTATGGCTACACCTTC. Translating gives CSARVRGQGANYGYTF. The chain couples TRBV20-1 to TRBJ1-2; TRBD1 agrees at 9 bases. CDR3 length: 16 residues. Per the germline V gene, CDR1 is DFQATT and CDR2 is SNEGSKA (reference sequence). V was pared by 3 bases and J by 0 bases, with 8 bases of the junction left unmatched.

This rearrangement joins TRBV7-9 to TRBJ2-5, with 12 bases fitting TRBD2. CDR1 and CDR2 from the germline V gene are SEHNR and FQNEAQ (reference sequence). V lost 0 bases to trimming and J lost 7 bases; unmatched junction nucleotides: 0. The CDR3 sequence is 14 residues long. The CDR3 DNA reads TGTGCCAGCAGCTTAGCGACTAGCGGGAGGACCCAGTACTTC. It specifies CASSLATSGRTQYF. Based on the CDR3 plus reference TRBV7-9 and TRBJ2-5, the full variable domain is DTGVSQNPRHKITKRGQNVTFRCDPISEHNRLYWYRQTLGQGPEFLTYFQNEAQLEKSRLLSDRFSAERPKGSFSTLEIQRTEQGDSAMYLCASSLATSGRTQYFGPGTRLLVL.

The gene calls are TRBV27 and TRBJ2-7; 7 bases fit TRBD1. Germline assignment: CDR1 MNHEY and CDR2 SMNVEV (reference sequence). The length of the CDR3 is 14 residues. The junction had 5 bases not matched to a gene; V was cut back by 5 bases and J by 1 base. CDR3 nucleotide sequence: TGTGCCAGCAGTCTCGACAGGGATTCCTACGAGCAGTACGTC. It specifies CASSLDRDSYEQYV.

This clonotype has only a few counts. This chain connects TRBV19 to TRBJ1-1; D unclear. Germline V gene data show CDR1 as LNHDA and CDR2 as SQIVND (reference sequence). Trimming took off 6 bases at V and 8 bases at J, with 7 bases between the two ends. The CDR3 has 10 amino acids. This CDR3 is CASRGWEAFF. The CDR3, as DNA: TGTGCCAGTAGGGGATGGGAAGCTTTCTTT.

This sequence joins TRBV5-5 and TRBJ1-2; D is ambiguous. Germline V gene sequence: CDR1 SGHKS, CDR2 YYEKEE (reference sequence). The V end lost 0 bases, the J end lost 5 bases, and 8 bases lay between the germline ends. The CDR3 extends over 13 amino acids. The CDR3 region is CASSLAGIYGYTF. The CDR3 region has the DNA TGTGCCAGCAGCTTGGCAGGAATTTATGGCTACACCTTC. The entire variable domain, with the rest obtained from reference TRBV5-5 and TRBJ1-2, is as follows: DAGVTQSPTHLIKTRGQQVTLRCSPISGHKSVSWYQQVLGQGPQFIFQYYEKEERGRGNFPDRFSARQFPNYSSELNVNALLLGDSALYLCASSLAGIYGYTFGSGTRLTVV.

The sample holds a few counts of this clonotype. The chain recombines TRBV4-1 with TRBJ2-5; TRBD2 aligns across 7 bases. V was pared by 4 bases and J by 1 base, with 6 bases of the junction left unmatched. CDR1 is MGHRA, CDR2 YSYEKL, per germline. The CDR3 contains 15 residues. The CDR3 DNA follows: TGCGCCAGCAGCCTCATCCAGCGGGGCCAAGAGACCCAGTACTTC. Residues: CASSLIQRGQETQYF.

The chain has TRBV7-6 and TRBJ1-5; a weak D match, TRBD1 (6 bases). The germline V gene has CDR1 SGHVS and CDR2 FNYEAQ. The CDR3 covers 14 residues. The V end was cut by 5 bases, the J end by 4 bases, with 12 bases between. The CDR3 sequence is CASSPPGDNQPQHF. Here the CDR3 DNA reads TGTGCCAGCAGCCCCCCAGGGGATAATCAGCCCCAGCATTTT.